Here is one T cell receptor beta chain with its context. This clone has a handful of counts. This clone's antigen is unknown. Base qualities are not provided; no much larger clone lies one nucleotide away. This record comes from a study of cytomegalovirus exposure and HLA in healthy donors (dated by TCRdb to the late 2010s). About the study as a whole: An earlier analysis of 550 to 700 of the donors reported roughly 300 Gb of sequence data and some 120 million unique TCR beta sequences from around 200 million T cells. The study combined high-throughput TCR immunosequencing, statistical association of individual TCRs with disease status, and machine learning to predict cytomegalovirus infection status. In an earlier analysis of 550 to 700 of the donors, high-throughput TCR beta sequencing was used to judge whether each TCR beta V gene segment behaved as functional or pseudogenic. A later analysis re-analyzed previously published TCR beta repertoires from 666 donors and added high-resolution HLA genotyping to study TCR occurrence patterns. A later genetic analysis took genome-wide SNP genotypes for about 55% of the roughly 700 donors and used that subset as a discovery cohort. In the later analysis, no new phenotypic data were used to find candidate immune exposures; instead, reliance was placed on TCR beta sequences and their occurrence across donors. Roughly five DR-DQ haplotypes were handled as single units for association and clustering, since linkage in the cohort was strong. Donor age, sex, ethnicity and CMV serostatus were compiled together with the repertoire data. Of the 398 genotyped donors, over 70% fell in the genetic ancestry cluster associated with self-reported Caucasian donors. Besides the first cohort of about 730 subjects, a separate validation cohort made up of 95 to 150 different subjects was used. The number of typed donors differed by locus: about 629-630 for A, B, C, DRB1 and DQB1; 522 for DQA1; over 600 for DPA1; and roughly 470 for DPB1. Every repertoire in the discovery cohort had been generated on one and the same sequencing platform. Across some 400 genotyped donors of the cohort, an average of roughly 250,000 unique TCR beta nucleotide sequences per donor were sequenced, and 15% to 20% of those sequences were non-productive. Using immunosequencing, the study profiled T cell repertoires from 666 subjects and related those repertoires to cytomegalovirus serostatus. Approximately 300 gigabases of sequencing data and tens of millions of unique TCR sequences were included in an early release covering roughly 600 HLA-typed donors. The study aimed to test whether signatures of past pathogen exposure could be identified by cataloging public T cell receptors. HLA typing included class I and class II loci at four-digit resolution.

The germline V gene (reference sequence) sets CDR1 to LNHDA and CDR2 to SQIVND. From the cysteine through the phenylalanine, the CDR3 covers 13 amino acids. The DNA shown is the 39-base CDR3, in frame from base 1. The junction shows trimming of 4 bases on V and 3 bases on J, and the gene matches do not reach 2 bases of it. The cohort consisted of approximately 690 healthy bone marrow donors. All cohort members were sampled while nominally healthy, although unrecorded immune exposures were likely present. The donor was CMV seropositive and belonged to the group of 250 to 300 seropositive cohort members. Every donor gave a peripheral blood sample, and the peripheral blood mononuclear cells from that sample were used for TCR beta sequencing. Genomic DNA extraction from the blood cell samples was performed with the Qiagen DNeasy Blood Extraction Kit. Findings and caveats that apply to the study as a whole: Linkage disequilibrium might explain the correlated functional status among segregating V segments, but an unknown experimental factor could not be ruled out. In a later analysis, HLA-associated TCR beta chains showed more clonal expansion and lower generation probabilities than non-associated chains that were equally common. V-gene and J-gene trimming of TCR beta chains was associated with a missense DCLRE1C variant in a later genetic analysis, and the association was replicated in an independent cohort. Because HLA typing was unavailable for some donors at each locus, only the typed subset was used in association tests. In vitro tests confirmed that three of the cytomegalovirus-associated TCR beta chains recognize cytomegalovirus antigens. A later analysis found that TCR association rates varied across HLA loci, with DRB1 alleles showing the most associated TCRs and HLA-C alleles the fewest. Specific HLA alleles were associated with 15,000 to 20,000 TCR beta sequences at a false discovery rate of 0.05 in a later analysis. It was suggested by the authors that the approach could potentially be generalized to other disease states and immunological phenotypes. When HLA alleles, especially DR and DQ, strongly co-occurred, TCR associations were difficult to assign to individual alleles. According to a later analysis, most CMV-associated TCR beta chains appeared to be HLA-restricted, and the HLA associations seemed to be driven largely by CMV exposure. In this cohort, only TCR beta chains were sequenced, and detectable features were limited by the absence of alpha or paired-chain data. A later genetic analysis reported fewer N-insertions in productive TCRs among donors in an Asian-associated ancestry cluster than the roughly 700-donor mean. Across donors, most TCR sequences were observed very rarely, whereas some public TCRs were present in many individuals. The study listed 150 to 200 TCR beta chains as associated with cytomegalovirus. The 87-base-pair reads could not distinguish some IMGT-functional V segments, including TRBV6-2 and TRBV6-3, so those segments were excluded. The classifier was reported to diagnose cytomegalovirus status with high specificity and sensitivity in both the original cohort and the validation cohort. According to a later analysis, parvovirus B19, influenza, CMV and Epstein-Barr virus appeared linked to several top co-occurrence clusters. A cluster of highly shared sequence variants was judged likely to represent a technical artifact of the sequencing pipeline. Sequencing depth was assumed to be roughly uniform across donors in the presence/absence analyses, though that assumption may not hold. For the cohort, immune exposure information was limited to CMV serostatus. A further reported finding was that TCR beta sequences accurately predicted the HLA-A and HLA-B alleles for most subjects in the first cohort. Over 15 rarely observed V segments, including chromosome 9 orphons, were excluded from the earlier analysis of about 610 of the donors because counts were too low. An earlier analysis of approximately 500 of the donors showed that most TCR beta V segments appeared in productive rearrangements either about 87% or about 30% of the time, which broadly matched IMGT annotations.

The library was produced with the immunoSEQ multiplex PCR assay. For the multiplex PCR, a mixture combining 60 forward primers for TCR Vbeta segments and 13 reverse primers for TCR Jbeta segments was used. Amplification of the CDR3 region of rearranged TCR beta genes was performed with a multiplex PCR assay on genomic DNA. The amplified TCR beta libraries were sequenced on the Illumina HiSeq System as 87-base-pair reads. In the authors' own workflow: In a later analysis, tens of millions of unique TCR beta chains were counted across the 666 repertoires, and roughly 10 million of these chains were shared by at least two donors. Raw reads were error-corrected and collapsed into unique sequences by a nearest-neighbor algorithm in which closely related sequences were merged to remove PCR and sequencing errors. To assign V, D and J gene segments, CDR3 sequences were aligned to IMGT reference sequences. For a sequence to be retained, at least a six-nucleotide match to both a V gene segment and a J gene segment was required. A rearrangement counted as productive if the CDR3 had no stop codons and remained in frame with V and J, and every other rearrangement counted as non-productive. Following IMGT convention, CDR3 was defined as the stretch from the second conserved V-encoded cysteine to the conserved J-encoded phenylalanine. In an earlier analysis of approximately 500 of the donors, sequences lacking an unambiguous match to a single V gene segment were excluded. In an earlier analysis of 587 of the donors, V segments were called functional above 56.7% productive rearrangements and were called segregating when the between-donor standard deviation exceeded 5%. A statistical classification framework was built to diagnose cytomegalovirus status from the catalog of TCR beta chain sequences. V and J gene assignment, in a later analysis, came from comparing TCR nucleotide sequences with IMGT/GENE-DB human TR gene sequences. The TCRdist pipeline was used in a later analysis to assign CDR3 sequences and most-parsimonious VDJ recombination scenarios. In a later analysis, each TCR beta chain was defined by its CDR3 amino acid sequence together with its V-gene family, and reads without a unique V-gene family were excluded. A later analysis removed several hundred highly shared, low-generation-probability nucleotide sequences to deal with suspected cross-contamination and a sequencing artifact. In a later analysis, a clonal expansion index for each public chain was calculated from normalized within-repertoire ranks of inferred template counts. Generation probabilities in a later analysis came from a VDJ recombination model fitted to out-of-frame rearrangements, and those results were checked against IGoR. Hypergeometric tests were used in a later analysis to score TCR-TCR, TCR-HLA and TCR-CMV co-occurrence, with a repertoire-size bias correction applied to the TCR pairs. A later analysis estimated false discovery rates by permuting HLA or CMV assignments 20 times. In a later analysis, co-occurring TCRs were grouped using DBSCAN, with TCRdist sequence similarity added in when clustering inside HLA-allele-positive subsets. For co-occurrence clustering, repertoires with fewer than 30,000 or more than 120,000 public chains were excluded, along with a handful of repertoires with anomalous nucleotide sharing. Here the immuneACCESS table is served through TCRdb, limited to in-frame sequences with V and J called. Missing clones are a known gap in these copies; in checked studies unresolved V genes cover under half, and the rest lacks a known reason. V and J calls and clone size are those listed in that table; D and trimming were worked out from the DNA. Counted in this sample were around 230,000 clones; roughly 80% of them appeared once. The ten largest clones capture approximately 5.7% of the sample.

The chain joins TRBV19 to TRBJ2-5; the central 7 bases match TRBD1. This sequence originates from a man between 40 and 49 years old in good health and CMV-seropositive. What was sequenced was PBMCs. The CDR3 region reads CASSSDREETQYF. DNA sequence: TGTGCCAGTAGTAGCGACAGGGAAGAGACCCAGTACTTC.